The clone carrying this T cell receptor beta chain was seen only a few times. For TCRbeta, the library was prepared with unique molecular identifiers. TCRdb re-called the PCR reads through MiXCR, storing one row per CDR3 protein. The repertoire has about 640,000 distinct CDR3 sequences, 10% to 15% of them found once; the top ten carry roughly 2.3%. The CDR3 contains 18 residues. Germline lookup yields CDR1 MNHEY and CDR2 SVGAGI. Trimming removed 0 bases from V and 1 base from J, with 16 bases in between. The data were taken from a study of T-cell reconstitution after alpha-beta-depleted transplantation in children.

The clonotype was recovered from a male patient aged 5 to 17 who had a stem cell transplant for acute myeloid leukemia, so the T cells may come from the graft donor. The sequences come from PBMCs, mostly from graft donor cells, collected 360 days after TCRalphabeta/CD19-depleted stem cell transplant. The V and J genes are TRBV6-5 and TRBJ1-5; possibly TRBD1 for D (5 bases). CDR3 loop: CASSYSGTGGRSNQPQHF. In DNA form, the CDR3 reads TGTGCCAGCAGTTACTCAGGGACGGGGGGACGAAGCAATCAGCCCCAGCATTTT.